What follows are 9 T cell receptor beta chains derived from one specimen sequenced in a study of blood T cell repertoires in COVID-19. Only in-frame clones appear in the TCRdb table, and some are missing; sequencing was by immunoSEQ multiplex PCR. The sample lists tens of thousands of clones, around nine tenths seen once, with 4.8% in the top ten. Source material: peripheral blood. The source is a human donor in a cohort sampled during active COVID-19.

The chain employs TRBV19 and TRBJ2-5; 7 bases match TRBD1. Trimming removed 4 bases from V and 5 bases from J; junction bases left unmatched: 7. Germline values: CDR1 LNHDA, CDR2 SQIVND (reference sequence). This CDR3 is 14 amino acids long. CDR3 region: CASSNRGGFETQYF. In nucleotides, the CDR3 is TGTGCCAGTAGTAACAGGGGTGGATTCGAGACCCAGTACTTC.

CDR3 sequence reads: CASSVSPQLAGGSGELFF. DNA for the CDR3: TGTGCCAGCAGCGTAAGCCCCCAACTAGCGGGAGGGTCCGGGGAGCTGTTTTTT. This sequence joins TRBV9 and TRBJ2-2; 13 nucleotides agree with TRBD2. CDR3 length: 18 amino acids. V trimming: 1 base; J trimming: 6 bases; junction bases outside the gene matches: 9. CDR1 and CDR2 (germline): SGDLS, YYNGEE.

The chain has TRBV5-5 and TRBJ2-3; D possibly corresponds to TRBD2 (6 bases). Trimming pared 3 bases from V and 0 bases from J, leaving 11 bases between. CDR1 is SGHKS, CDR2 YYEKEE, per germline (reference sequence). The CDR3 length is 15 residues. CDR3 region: CASSSYGSSTDTQYF. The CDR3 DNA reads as TGTGCCAGCAGCTCGTACGGGAGTAGCACAGATACGCAGTATTTT. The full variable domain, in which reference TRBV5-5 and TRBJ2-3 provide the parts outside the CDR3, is DAGVTQSPTHLIKTRGQQVTLRCSPISGHKSVSWYQQVLGQGPQFIFQYYEKEERGRGNFPDRFSARQFPNYSSELNVNALLLGDSALYLCASSSYGSSTDTQYFGPGTRLTVL.

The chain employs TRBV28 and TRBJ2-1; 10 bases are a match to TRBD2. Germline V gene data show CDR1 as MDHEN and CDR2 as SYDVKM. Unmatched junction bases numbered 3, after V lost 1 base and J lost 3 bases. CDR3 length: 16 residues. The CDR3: CASSLSLAGNYNEQFF. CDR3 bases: TGTGCCAGCAGTTTATCACTAGCGGGGAACTACAATGAGCAGTTCTTC. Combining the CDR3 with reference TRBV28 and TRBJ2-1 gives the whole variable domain DVKVTQSSRYLVKRTGEKVFLECVQDMDHENMFWYRQDPGLGLRLIYFSYDVKMKEKGDIPEGYSVSREKKERFSLILESASTNQTSMYLCASSLSLAGNYNEQFFGPGTRLTVL.

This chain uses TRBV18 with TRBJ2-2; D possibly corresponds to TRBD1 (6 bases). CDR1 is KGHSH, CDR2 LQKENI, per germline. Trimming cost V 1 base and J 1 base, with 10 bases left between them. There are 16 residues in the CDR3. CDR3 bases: TGTGCCAGCTCACCACAAGGGACAAAGAACACCGGGGAGCTGTTTTTT. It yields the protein CASSPQGTKNTGELFF.

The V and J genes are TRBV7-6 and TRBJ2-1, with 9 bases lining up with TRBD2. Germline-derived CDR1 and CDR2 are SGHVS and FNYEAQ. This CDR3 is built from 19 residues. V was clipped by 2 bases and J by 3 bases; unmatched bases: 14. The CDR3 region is CASSLYSMGREGVYNEQFF. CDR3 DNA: TGTGCCAGCAGCTTATATTCAATGGGGCGGGAGGGAGTCTACAATGAGCAGTTCTTC.

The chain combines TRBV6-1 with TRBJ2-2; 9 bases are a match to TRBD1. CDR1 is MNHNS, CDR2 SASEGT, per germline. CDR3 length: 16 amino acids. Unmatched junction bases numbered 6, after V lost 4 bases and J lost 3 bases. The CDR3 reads CASSARDRVDTGELFF. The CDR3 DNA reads TGTGCCAGCAGTGCCCGGGACAGGGTGGACACCGGGGAGCTGTTTTTT.

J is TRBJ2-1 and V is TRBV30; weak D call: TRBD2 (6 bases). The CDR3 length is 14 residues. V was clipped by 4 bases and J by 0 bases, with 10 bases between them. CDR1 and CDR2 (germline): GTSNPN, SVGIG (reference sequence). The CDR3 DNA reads TGTGCCTGGAATGCGGGGCTCTCCTACAATGAGCAGTTCTTC. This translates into CAWNAGLSYNEQFF.

The CDR3 sequence: CASSQDLQGGYTF. In DNA, the CDR3 is TGTGCCAGCAGCCAAGATCTGCAGGGTGGCTACACCTTC. The V gene is TRBV3-1 (or the pseudogene TRBV3-2), the J gene TRBJ1-2, with TRBD1 as a possible D gene (5 bases). The germline V gene has CDR1 LGHDT and CDR2 YNNKEL (reference sequence). V gave up 0 bases and J gave up 7 bases, with 9 bases separating them. CDR3 length: 13 residues.